The entry below gives a single TCR beta chain sequence along with its context. This record belongs to a study of shared T cell receptors in the human thymus. Data came from immunoSEQ multiplex PCR; TCRdb stores just in-frame clones and leaves some out. The data show hundreds of thousands of clones, with around 89% seen just once and 0.01% held by the top ten. The CDR3 extends over 15 amino acids. J lost 3 bases, V lost 5 bases, and 9 bases had no gene match. Germline CDR1 GTSNPN, CDR2 SVGIG (reference sequence). The data were also submitted as part of a second study, on human thymus T cells. From that paper: Infants, healthy and Finnish, who were having corrective surgery for congenital heart defects served as donors. Corrective heart surgery yielded the resections from which the thymus tissue came. It looked as if thymic and blood repertoires used V and J genes in a biased way. Related research found strongly overlapping thymic repertoires in unrelated individuals.

The chain joins TRBV30 to TRBJ1-1; 10 nucleotides agree with TRBD1. This TCR was sampled from a boy younger than two with a congenital heart defect. The sample comprised thymocytes. CDR3 DNA: TGTGCCTGGTCTAGGTGGACAGGGGGGGACACTGAAGCTTTCTTT. As protein: CAWSRWTGGDTEAFF.